The entry below describes one T cell receptor beta chain. The antigen this receptor binds is unknown. Nothing much larger sits one base from this clone, and base qualities are not available. The CDR3 has 17 amino acids, counting the end cysteine and phenylalanine. This entry keeps only the CDR3 DNA: 51 bases, framed from base 1. Based on the germline V gene, the CDR1 and CDR2 sequences are MNHEY and SVGAGI. Clipping removes 3 bases from V and 5 bases from J, with 6 as the unmatched junction base count. The run used an Illumina HiSeq 1500. Through fastp at Q25 and MiXCR, TCRdb rebuilt clones from the public reads, retaining in-frame beta chains. Records with the same CDR3 protein are collapsed into one entry carrying the most frequent genes and DNA. The sample table lists around 900,000 distinct CDR3 sequences, 30% to 40% of them with a count of one. The leading ten clones occupy 11% to 15% of the sample.

The treatment or condition label on this specimen signifies: in vitro stimulation with specific CMV peptide epitopes to enrich CMV-specific T cells. The sample comes from a study of T cell repertoires in cytomegalovirus infection (dated by TCRdb to 2018 to 2020). Study-level background: Peptide stimulations targeted recently identified HLA-C-restricted CMV epitopes, whose presentation resists viral immunomodulation, together with well-studied HLA-B-restricted epitopes. Because public TCR beta signatures pointed to carriage of CMV infection together with the matching HLA type, the HLA type of each donor mattered for the analysis.

The research as a whole found: In both this cohort and an independent cohort of 300 to 450 donors, the cumulative frequency of public TCR beta family members distinguished carriers of CMV infection plus the relevant HLA type. The ex vivo response was dominated by HLA-C-restricted CMV-specific TCR beta clonotypes, which also provided the single most frequent clonotype in two of eight donors.

Here the sequenced sample was cultured CD8+ T cells from PBMCs, taken from culture after CMV antigen stimulation. The clonotype comes from a human donor in good health (CMV status not recorded). Some clones in this sample may be carry-over from other donors' samples. The V and J genes are TRBV6-5 and TRBJ2-2; 13 bases in the middle match TRBD2. The nucleotide sequence reads TGTGCCAGCAGTTATGGACTAGCGGGGGTCAGGACCGGGGAGCTGTTTTTT. This sequence encodes CASSYGLAGVRTGELFF.